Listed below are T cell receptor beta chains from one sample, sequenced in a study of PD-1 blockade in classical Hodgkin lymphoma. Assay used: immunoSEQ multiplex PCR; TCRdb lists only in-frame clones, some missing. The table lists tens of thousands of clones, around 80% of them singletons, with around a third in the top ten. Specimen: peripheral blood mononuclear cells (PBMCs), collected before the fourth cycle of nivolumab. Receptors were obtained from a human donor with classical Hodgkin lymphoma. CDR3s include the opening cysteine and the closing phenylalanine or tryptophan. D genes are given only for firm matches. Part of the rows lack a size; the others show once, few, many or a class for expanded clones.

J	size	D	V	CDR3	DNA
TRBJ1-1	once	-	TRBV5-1	CASSLSQAVEAFF	TGCGCCAGCAGCTTGTCCCAAGCGGTTGAAGCTTTCTTT
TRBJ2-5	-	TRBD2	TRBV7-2	CASSSAGGPGETQYF	TGTGCCAGCAGCTCAGCGGGGGGGCCGGGAGAGACCCAGTACTTC
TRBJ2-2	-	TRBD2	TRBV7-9	CASILRGGNTGELFF	TGTGCCAGCATCCTACGGGGGGGGAACACCGGGGAGCTGTTTTTT
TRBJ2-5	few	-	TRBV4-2	CASSQDTMETQYF	TGTGCCAGCAGCCAAGATACTATGGAGACCCAGTACTTC
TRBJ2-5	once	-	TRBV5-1	CASSPPQGGGVQETQYF	TGCGCCAGCAGCCCCCCCCAGGGAGGGGGGGTTCAAGAGACCCAGTACTTC
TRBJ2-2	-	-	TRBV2	CAWGGRGNTGELFF	TGTGCCTGGGGGGGCCGGGGAAACACCGGGGAGCTGTTTTTT
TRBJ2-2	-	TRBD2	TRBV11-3	CASSSGLVTGELFF	TGTGCCAGCAGCTCGGGACTAGTTACCGGGGAGCTGTTTTTT
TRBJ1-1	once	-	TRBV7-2	CASSPWGARNTEAFF	TGTGCCAGCAGCCCCTGGGGGGCGAGGAACACTGAAGCTTTCTTT
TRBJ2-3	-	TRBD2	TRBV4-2	CASSRVTSGGSDTQYF	TGTGCCAGCAGCCGAGTGACTAGCGGGGGTTCAGATACGCAGTATTTT
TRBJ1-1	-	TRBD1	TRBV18	CASSPNPTGDSEAFF	TGTGCCAGCTCACCGAACCCGACAGGGGACAGTGAAGCTTTCTTT
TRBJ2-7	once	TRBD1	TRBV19	CASSAGTGTHEQYF	TGTGCCAGTAGTGCCGGGACAGGGACCCACGAGCAGTACTTC
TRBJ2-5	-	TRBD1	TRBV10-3	CAIMDRALETQYF	TGTGCCATCATGGACAGGGCCTTGGAGACCCAGTACTTC
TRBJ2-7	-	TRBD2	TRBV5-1	CASSLSGGRYEQYF	TGCGCCAGCAGCTTGAGCGGGGGGAGGTACGAGCAGTACTTC
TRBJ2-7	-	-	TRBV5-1	CASSFGSPESYEQYF	TGCGCCAGCAGCTTTGGGTCTCCTGAGTCCTACGAGCAGTACTTC